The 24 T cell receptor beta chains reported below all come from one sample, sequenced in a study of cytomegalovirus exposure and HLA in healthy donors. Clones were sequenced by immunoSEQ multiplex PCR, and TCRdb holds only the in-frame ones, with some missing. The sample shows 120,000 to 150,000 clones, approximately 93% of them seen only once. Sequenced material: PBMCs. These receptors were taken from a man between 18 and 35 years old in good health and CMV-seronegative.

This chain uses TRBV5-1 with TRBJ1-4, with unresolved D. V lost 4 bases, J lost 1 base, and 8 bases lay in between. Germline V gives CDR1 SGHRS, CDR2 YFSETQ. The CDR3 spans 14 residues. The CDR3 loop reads CASSRGQTNEKLFF. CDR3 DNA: TGCGCCAGCAGCCGTGGGCAAACTAATGAAAAACTGTTTTTT.

CDR3 DNA: TGTGCCAGCAGTGAGGAGCGGGATCAGCCCCAGCATTTT. It translates to CASSEERDQPQHF. The chain uses TRBV2 and TRBJ1-5; D is uncertain. Germline-derived CDR1 and CDR2 are SNHLY and FYNNEI. Trimming stripped 3 bases from V and 5 bases from J, with 8 bases between. CDR3 length equals 13 residues.

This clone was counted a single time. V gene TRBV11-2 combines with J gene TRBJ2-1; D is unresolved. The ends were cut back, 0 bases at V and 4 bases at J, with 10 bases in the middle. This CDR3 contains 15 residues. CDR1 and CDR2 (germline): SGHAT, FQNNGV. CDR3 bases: TGTGCCAGCAGCTTAGATCCGGGTAGTTACAATGAGCAGTTCTTC. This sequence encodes CASSLDPGSYNEQFF.

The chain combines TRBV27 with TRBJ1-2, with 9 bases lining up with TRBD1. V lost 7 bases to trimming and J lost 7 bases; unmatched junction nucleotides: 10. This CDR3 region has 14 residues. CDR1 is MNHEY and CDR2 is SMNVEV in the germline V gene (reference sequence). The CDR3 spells CASTSRDRVAGYTF. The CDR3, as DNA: TGTGCCAGCACATCCCGGGACAGGGTCGCTGGCTACACCTTC.

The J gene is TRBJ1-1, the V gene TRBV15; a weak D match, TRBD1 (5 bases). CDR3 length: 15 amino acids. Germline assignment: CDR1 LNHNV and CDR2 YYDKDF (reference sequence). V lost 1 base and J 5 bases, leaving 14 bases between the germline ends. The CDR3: CATSRVRGKRTEAFF. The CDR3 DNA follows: TGTGCCACCAGCAGAGTTCGGGGGAAACGAACTGAAGCTTTCTTT.

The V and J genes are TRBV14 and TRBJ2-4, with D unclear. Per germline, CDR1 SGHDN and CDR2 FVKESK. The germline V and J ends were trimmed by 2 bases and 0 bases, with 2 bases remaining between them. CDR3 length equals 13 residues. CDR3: CASSQLAKNIQYF. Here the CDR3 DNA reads TGTGCCAGCAGCCAACTAGCCAAAAACATTCAGTACTTC.

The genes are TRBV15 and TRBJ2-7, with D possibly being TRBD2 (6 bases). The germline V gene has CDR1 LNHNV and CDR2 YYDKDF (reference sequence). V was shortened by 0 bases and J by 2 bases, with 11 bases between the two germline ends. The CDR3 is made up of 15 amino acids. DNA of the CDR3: TGTGCCACCAGCAGAGACACTAGCAATACCTACGAGCAGTACTTC. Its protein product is CATSRDTSNTYEQYF.

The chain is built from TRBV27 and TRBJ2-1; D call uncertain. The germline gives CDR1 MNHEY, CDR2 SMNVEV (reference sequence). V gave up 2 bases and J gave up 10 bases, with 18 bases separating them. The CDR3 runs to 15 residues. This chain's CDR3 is CASSLVLTGAEEQFF. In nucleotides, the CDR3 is TGTGCCAGCAGTTTAGTCCTGACCGGCGCGGAGGAGCAGTTCTTC.

Here the CDR3 DNA reads TGTGCCAGCAGCCCGGGACTAGAGACCCAGTACTTC. Translation: CASSPGLETQYF. The chain recombines TRBV5-6 with TRBJ2-5, with D tentatively TRBD2 (6 bases). The germline V gene has CDR1 SGHDT and CDR2 YYEEEE. V lost 4 bases to trimming and J lost 4 bases, with 8 bases between them. The length of the CDR3 is 12 residues. Using reference TRBV5-6 and TRBJ2-5 for the parts outside the CDR3, the full variable domain is DAGVTQSPTHLIKTRGQQVTLRCSPKSGHDTVSWYQQALGQGPQFIFQYYEEEERQRGNFPDRFSGHQFPNYSSELNVNALLLGDSALYLCASSPGLETQYFGPGTRLLVL.

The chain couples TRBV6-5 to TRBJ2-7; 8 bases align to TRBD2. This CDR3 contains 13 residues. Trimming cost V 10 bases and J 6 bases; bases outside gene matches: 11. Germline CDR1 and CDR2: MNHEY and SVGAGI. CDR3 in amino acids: CATWSRTSFEQYV. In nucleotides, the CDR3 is TGTGCCACATGGTCCAGGACTAGCTTCGAGCAGTACGTC.

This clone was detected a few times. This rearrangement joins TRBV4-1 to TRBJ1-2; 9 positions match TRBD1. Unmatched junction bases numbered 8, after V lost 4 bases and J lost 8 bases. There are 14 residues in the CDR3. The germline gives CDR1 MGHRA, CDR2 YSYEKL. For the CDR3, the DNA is TGCGCCAGCAGCCGATTAACAGGGGGCGGCGGCTACACCTTC. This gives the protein CASSRLTGGGGYTF.

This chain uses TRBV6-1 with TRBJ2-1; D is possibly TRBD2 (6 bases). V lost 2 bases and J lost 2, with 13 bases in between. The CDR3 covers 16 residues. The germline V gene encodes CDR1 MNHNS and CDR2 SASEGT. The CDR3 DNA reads TGTGCCAGCAGTGAAACCCACGGGAGAGCCTACAATGAGCAGTTCTTC. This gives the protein CASSETHGRAYNEQFF.

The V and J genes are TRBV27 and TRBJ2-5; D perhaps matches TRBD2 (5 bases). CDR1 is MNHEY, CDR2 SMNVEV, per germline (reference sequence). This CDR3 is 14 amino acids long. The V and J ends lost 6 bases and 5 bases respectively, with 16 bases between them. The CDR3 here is CASRDTGRGETQYF. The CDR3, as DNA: TGTGCCAGCAGAGACACCGGGCGCGGGGAGACCCAGTACTTC.

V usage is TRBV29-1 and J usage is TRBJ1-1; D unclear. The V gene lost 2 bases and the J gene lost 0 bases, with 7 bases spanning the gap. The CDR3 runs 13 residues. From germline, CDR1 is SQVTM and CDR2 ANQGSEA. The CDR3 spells CSVELQMNTEAFF. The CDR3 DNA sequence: TGCAGCGTTGAACTCCAGATGAACACTGAAGCTTTCTTT.

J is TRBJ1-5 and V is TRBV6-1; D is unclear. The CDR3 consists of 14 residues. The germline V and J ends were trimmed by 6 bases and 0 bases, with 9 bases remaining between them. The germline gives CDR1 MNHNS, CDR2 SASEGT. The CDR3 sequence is CASRQDNSNQPQHF. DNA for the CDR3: TGTGCCAGCAGACAAGATAATAGCAATCAGCCCCAGCATTTT.

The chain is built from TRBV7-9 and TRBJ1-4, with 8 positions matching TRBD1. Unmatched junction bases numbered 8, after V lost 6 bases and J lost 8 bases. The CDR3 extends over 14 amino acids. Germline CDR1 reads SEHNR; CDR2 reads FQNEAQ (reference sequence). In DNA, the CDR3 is TGTGCCAGCAGAACCGGGACAGGCTTCGAAAAACTGTTTTTT. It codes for CASRTGTGFEKLFF.

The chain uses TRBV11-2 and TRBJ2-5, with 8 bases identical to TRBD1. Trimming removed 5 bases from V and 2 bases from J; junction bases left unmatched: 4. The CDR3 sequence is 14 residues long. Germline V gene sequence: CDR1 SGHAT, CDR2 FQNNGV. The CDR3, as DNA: TGTGCCAGCAGCACCCGGACAGGGCAAGAGACCCAGTACTTC. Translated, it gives CASSTRTGQETQYF.

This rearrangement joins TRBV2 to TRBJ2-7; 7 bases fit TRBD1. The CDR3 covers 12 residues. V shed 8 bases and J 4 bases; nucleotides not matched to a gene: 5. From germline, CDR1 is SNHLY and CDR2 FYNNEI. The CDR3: CASGQVRYEQYF. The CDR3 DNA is TGTGCCAGCGGACAGGTACGGTACGAGCAGTACTTC.

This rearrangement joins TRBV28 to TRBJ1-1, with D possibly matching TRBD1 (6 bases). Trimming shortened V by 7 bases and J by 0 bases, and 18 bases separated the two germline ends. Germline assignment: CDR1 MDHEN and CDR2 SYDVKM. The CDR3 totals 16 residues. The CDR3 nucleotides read TGTGCCAGCAAACCCCGCCCGGGACACCTGAACACTGAAGCTTTCTTT. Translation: CASKPRPGHLNTEAFF.

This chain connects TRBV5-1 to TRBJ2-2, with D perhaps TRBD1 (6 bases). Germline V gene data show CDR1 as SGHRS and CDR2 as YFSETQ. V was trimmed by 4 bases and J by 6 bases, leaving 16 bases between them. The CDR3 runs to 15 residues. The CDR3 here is CASSMETGISGELFF. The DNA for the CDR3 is TGCGCCAGCAGCATGGAAACAGGGATCTCCGGGGAGCTGTTTTTT. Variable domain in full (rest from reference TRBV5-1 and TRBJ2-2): KAGVTQTPRYLIKTRGQQVTLSCSPISGHRSVSWYQQTPGQGLQFLFEYFSETQRNKGNFPGRFSGRQFSNSRSEMNVSTLELGDSALYLCASSMETGISGELFFGEGSRLTVL.

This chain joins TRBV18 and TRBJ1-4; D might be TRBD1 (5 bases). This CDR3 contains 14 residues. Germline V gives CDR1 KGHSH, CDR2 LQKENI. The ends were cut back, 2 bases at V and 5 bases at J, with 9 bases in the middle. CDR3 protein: CASSPGAGNEKLFF. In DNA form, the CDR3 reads TGTGCCAGCTCACCAGGGGCAGGGAATGAAAAACTGTTTTTT. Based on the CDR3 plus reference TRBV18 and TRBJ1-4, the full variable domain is NAGVMQNPRHLVRRRGQEARLRCSPMKGHSHVYWYRQLPEEGLKFMVYLQKENIIDESGMPKERFSAEFPKEGPSILRIQQVVRGDSAAYFCASSPGAGNEKLFFGSGTQLSVL.

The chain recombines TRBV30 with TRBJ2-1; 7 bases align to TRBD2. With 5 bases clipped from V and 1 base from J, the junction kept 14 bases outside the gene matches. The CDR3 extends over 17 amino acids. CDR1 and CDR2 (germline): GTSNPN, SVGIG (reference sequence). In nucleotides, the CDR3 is TGTGCCTGGGGAGGGGCCCAGCGGGAAGTATCCTACAATGAGCAGTTCTTC. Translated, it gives CAWGGAQREVSYNEQFF.

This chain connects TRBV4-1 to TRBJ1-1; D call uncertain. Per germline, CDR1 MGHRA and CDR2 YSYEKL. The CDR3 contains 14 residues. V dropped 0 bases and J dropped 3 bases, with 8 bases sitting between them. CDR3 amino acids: CASSQEAGDTEAFF. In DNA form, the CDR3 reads TGCGCCAGCAGCCAAGAGGCCGGAGACACTGAAGCTTTCTTT.

The CDR3 DNA reads as TGTGCCAGCAGGTTAGGGGGTTATAGCAATCAGCCCCAGCATTTT. This encodes CASRLGGYSNQPQHF. The rearrangement joins TRBV2 to TRBJ1-5, with D perhaps matching TRBD1 (6 bases). The CDR3 sequence is 15 residues long. The V gene's germline CDR1 is SNHLY and CDR2 FYNNEI. V lost 6 bases and J 0 bases, leaving 12 bases between the germline ends.